The 19 T cell receptor beta chains below were found in one sample sequenced in a study of T cells in narcolepsy. Profiled with immunoSEQ multiplex PCR; TCRdb holds only in-frame clones, not every one. The sample records 20,000 to 25,000 clones, about 81% being singletons. Sequencing input: memory (CD45RA-) CD4+ T cells from blood. The receptors here all came from a human donor in good health.

The CDR3 spells CASPFFLSGSNFTKNTEAFF. DNA for the CDR3: TGCGCCAGCCCTTTTTTTTTGTCCGGGTCAAACTTTACGAAGAACACTGAAGCTTTCTTT. The chain recombines TRBV10-1 with TRBJ1-1; D is ambiguous. Germline CDR1 reads WNHNN; CDR2 reads SYGVQD (reference sequence). With 8 bases removed from V and 1 base from J, the gap between germline ends came to 32 bases. The CDR3 totals 20 residues.

This chain connects TRBV19 to TRBJ2-5; D gene ambiguous. The V and J ends lost 6 bases and 5 bases respectively, with 10 bases between them. CDR1 is LNHDA and CDR2 is SQIVND in the germline V gene (reference sequence). CDR3 length: 12 amino acids. DNA for the CDR3: TGTGCCAGTAGGGGGTTAGGGGAGACCCAGTACTTC. Its protein is CASRGLGETQYF.

The CDR3 DNA follows: TGTGCCAGCAGCTTACGGCAGACCTCTGGAAACACCATATATTTT. Amino acid sequence: CASSLRQTSGNTIYF. This chain links TRBV11-3 with TRBJ1-3; D gene unclear. Per germline, CDR1 SGHNT and CDR2 YENEEA. This CDR3 has 15 residues. V lost 2 bases to trimming and J lost 0 bases, with 8 bases between them.

For the CDR3, the DNA is TGTGCCAGCAGCTCTCTAGGCACTGAAGCTTTCTTT. Translation gives CASSSLGTEAFF. The chain recombines TRBV7-9 with TRBJ1-1; D unresolved. The CDR3 consists of 12 residues. Per the germline V gene, CDR1 is SEHNR and CDR2 is FQNEAQ (reference sequence). The germline V and J ends were trimmed by 4 bases and 4 bases, with 7 bases remaining between them. Using reference TRBV7-9 and TRBJ1-1 for the parts outside the CDR3, the full variable domain is DTGVSQNPRHKITKRGQNVTFRCDPISEHNRLYWYRQTLGQGPEFLTYFQNEAQLEKSRLLSDRFSAERPKGSFSTLEIQRTEQGDSAMYLCASSSLGTEAFFGQGTRLTVV.

This clone was recorded a few times. The V call is TRBV5-4, the J call TRBJ1-5; possibly TRBD1 for D (6 bases). Looked up from germline, CDR1 is SGHNT and CDR2 is YYREEE (reference sequence). V gave up 4 bases and J gave up 1 base, with 9 bases separating them. The CDR3 is 14 amino acids. Written as DNA, the CDR3 is TGTGCCAGCAGCAGGGGGATAAGCAATCAGCCCCAGCATTTT. It codes for CASSRGISNQPQHF.

The sample holds a few counts of this clone. The genes are TRBV5-1 and TRBJ2-3, with D possibly being TRBD2 (7 bases). Germline CDR1 and CDR2: SGHRS and YFSETQ. The CDR3 totals 14 residues. V was trimmed by 10 bases and J by 1 base, leaving 16 bases between them. The CDR3 DNA follows: TGCGCCTCGGCCTCGGGGGGCCGCACAGATACGCAGTATTTT. This gives the protein CASASGGRTDTQYF.

The chain is built from TRBV10-3 and TRBJ2-3; 10 bases line up with TRBD2. V lost 2 bases to trimming and J lost 2 bases; unmatched junction nucleotides: 10. Germline-derived CDR1 and CDR2 are ENHRY and SYGVKD. This CDR3 is 18 amino acids long. The CDR3 spells CAISERLAGERPTDTQYF. CDR3 nucleotide sequence: TGTGCCATCAGTGAGAGGCTAGCGGGGGAGCGACCCACAGATACGCAGTATTTT.

The chain uses TRBV5-1 and TRBJ2-3, with 9 nucleotides matching TRBD2. Germline assignment: CDR1 SGHRS and CDR2 YFSETQ. The CDR3 consists of 16 residues. Trimming at V came to 5 bases and at J to 7 bases, leaving 14 bases not matched to a gene. The CDR3 DNA is TGCGCCAGCAGGCAAGAGGGCGGGGGGGCCTTCCATACGCAGTATTTT. Encoded protein: CASRQEGGGAFHTQYF.

The rearrangement joins TRBV10-3 to TRBJ2-1; TRBD1 is a possible D gene (6 bases). CDR3 length equals 13 residues. V lost 9 bases, J lost 7 bases, and 16 bases lay in between. CDR1 is ENHRY, CDR2 SYGVKD, per germline. The CDR3 here is CAIAGDSRNEQFF. CDR3 coding DNA: TGTGCCATAGCAGGGGATTCCAGAAATGAGCAGTTCTTC.

The rearrangement uses TRBV7-8 and TRBJ2-7, with 8 bases identical to TRBD2. Germline V CDR1 and CDR2: SGHVS, FQNEAQ. The CDR3 runs to 14 residues. Trimming at V came to 5 bases and at J to 1 base, leaving 4 bases not matched to a gene. The chain's CDR3 is CASSPSGSSYEQYF. In DNA form, the CDR3 reads TGTGCCAGCAGCCCTAGCGGGTCTTCCTACGAGCAGTACTTC.

The chain recombines TRBV5-1 with TRBJ2-7, with 7 bases that match TRBD1. With V trimmed by 4 bases and J by 2 bases, 9 bases remained unmatched. CDR1 is SGHRS and CDR2 is YFSETQ in the germline V gene. This CDR3 comprises 15 residues. The CDR3 loop reads CASSPEPGQAYEQYF. Here the CDR3 DNA reads TGCGCCAGCAGCCCGGAACCCGGACAGGCCTACGAGCAGTACTTC.

The chain joins TRBV4-1 to TRBJ2-3; D gene ambiguous. Trimming cost V 1 base and J 2 bases, with 13 bases left between them. Germline V gene sequence: CDR1 MGHRA, CDR2 YSYEKL. The CDR3 covers 16 residues. Written as DNA, the CDR3 is TGCGCCAGCAGCCAAGTAGATATGGGGTTCACAGATACGCAGTATTTT. This sequence encodes CASSQVDMGFTDTQYF.

The rearrangement uses TRBV5-5 and TRBJ1-5, with D perhaps matching TRBD1 (5 bases). CDR3 length: 13 residues. CDR1 is SGHKS and CDR2 is YYEKEE in the germline V gene (reference sequence). Trimming took 4 bases from V and 2 from J, leaving 7 bases between them. This CDR3 reads CASSQGRNQPQHF. In DNA form, the CDR3 reads TGTGCCAGCAGCCAGGGCCGCAATCAGCCCCAGCATTTT.

This sequence joins TRBV29-1 and TRBJ2-3, with a tentative D call TRBD1 (6 bases). Germline loops: CDR1 SQVTM, CDR2 ANQGSEA. The length of the CDR3 is 12 residues. V lost 8 bases and J 4 bases, leaving 13 bases between the germline ends. The DNA of the CDR3 is TGCAGCCATCTAGCAGGGGCAGATACGCAGTATTTT. Its protein product is CSHLAGADTQYF.

The chain joins TRBV19 to TRBJ2-4, with D tentatively TRBD2 (7 bases). The length of the CDR3 is 16 residues. Trimming took off 5 bases at V and 9 bases at J, with 23 bases between the two ends. Germline CDR1 reads LNHDA; CDR2 reads SQIVND (reference sequence). The DNA of the CDR3 is TGTGCCAGTAGTTCGACTGGGGGGGCCCTCGGGGTCATTCAGTACTTC. Translated: CASSSTGGALGVIQYF. Full variable domain (rest looked up from reference TRBV19 and TRBJ2-4): DGGITQSPKYLFRKEGQNVTLSCEQNLNHDAMYWYRQDPGQGLRLIYYSQIVNDFQKGDIAEGYSVSREKKESFPLTVTSAQKNPTAFYLCASSSTGGALGVIQYFGAGTRLSVL.

The chain employs TRBV7-6 and TRBJ2-3, with D hard to call. Deletions cut 1 base from V and 4 bases from J, with 6 bases between. The CDR3 loop spans 13 amino acids. Germline V gene sequence: CDR1 SGHVS, CDR2 FNYEAQ. Here the CDR3 reads CASSLGRPDTQYF. The DNA for the CDR3 is TGTGCCAGCAGCTTAGGCCGGCCAGATACGCAGTATTTT.

The V call is TRBV19, the J call TRBJ2-7; possible D gene TRBD2, 5 bases. The germline V gene encodes CDR1 LNHDA and CDR2 SQIVND (reference sequence). Trimming removed 6 bases at V and 2 bases at J, with 11 bases between. The CDR3 is made up of 13 amino acids. The CDR3 spells CASSLGLTYEQYF. CDR3 nucleotide sequence: TGTGCCAGTAGCCTTGGACTGACCTACGAGCAGTACTTC. The full variable domain, its missing parts supplied by reference TRBV19 and TRBJ2-7, is DGGITQSPKYLFRKEGQNVTLSCEQNLNHDAMYWYRQDPGQGLRLIYYSQIVNDFQKGDIAEGYSVSREKKESFPLTVTSAQKNPTAFYLCASSLGLTYEQYFGPGTRLTVT.

This clone came up once. The chain joins TRBV6-6 to TRBJ2-3, with D unclear. CDR1 is MNHNY, CDR2 SVGAGI, per germline (reference sequence). This CDR3 comprises 12 residues. Trimming shortened V by 6 bases and J by 5 bases, and 9 bases separated the two germline ends. In nucleotides, the CDR3 is TGTGCCAGCAGACAGTACGTAGATACGCAGTATTTT. Translated: CASRQYVDTQYF.

The table lists this clone with a few counts. This rearrangement joins TRBV18 to TRBJ1-1; unclear D gene. V was cut by 0 bases and J by 0 bases, with 8 bases left in between. CDR1 KGHSH and CDR2 LQKENI come from the germline V gene. The CDR3 length is 15 residues. The CDR3 loop is CASSPPNTMNTEAFF. In DNA form, the CDR3 reads TGTGCCAGCTCACCACCAAATACCATGAACACTGAAGCTTTCTTT. The complete variable domain, with remaining parts taken from reference TRBV18 and TRBJ1-1, reads NAGVMQNPRHLVRRRGQEARLRCSPMKGHSHVYWYRQLPEEGLKFMVYLQKENIIDESGMPKERFSAEFPKEGPSILRIQQVVRGDSAAYFCASSPPNTMNTEAFFGQGTRLTVV.